This is a list of T cell receptor beta chains from one sample in a study of cytomegalovirus exposure and HLA in healthy donors. Clones were read by immunoSEQ multiplex PCR, and TCRdb kept only the in-frame ones, dropping some. The table records 50,000 to 70,000 clones, more than 65% of them present only once. Sequencing used PBMCs. The receptors shown here come from a man aged 35-49 years in good health and CMV-seropositive. Both conserved end residues are part of each CDR3. A D gene is named only where the DNA matches it firmly. A clone size is listed for some rows: how often the clone was seen (once, few, many), or a class if it is expanded.

TRBD2	TRBV6-5	.	TRBJ2-7	TGTGCCAGCAGTAGCGGGGGGGCAGGGGTCTACGAGCAGTACTTC	CASSSGGAGVYEQYF
.	TRBV4-3	.	TRBJ2-1	TGCGCCAGCAGCCAAGTAGAAACTTGGTTCTCCTACAATGAGCAGTTCTTC	CASSQVETWFSYNEQFF
.	TRBV6-6	few	TRBJ1-2	TGTGCCAGCAGTTACGAGGACTACTATGGCTACACCTTC	CASSYEDYYGYTF
.	TRBV27	.	TRBJ2-7	TGTGCCAGCGCGGACACCTTCTACGAGCAGTACTTC	CASADTFYEQYF
TRBD1	TRBV13	.	TRBJ2-1	TGTGCCACCCAAGGGACAGGGGGCTCCTACAATGAGCAGTTCTTC	CATQGTGGSYNEQFF
TRBD1	TRBV5-1	.	TRBJ1-2	TGCGCCAGCAGCTTGGAGGACAGGGGGTTCTATGGCTACACCTTC	CASSLEDRGFYGYTF
.	TRBV6-6	few	TRBJ2-7	TGTGCCAGCAGTTACTCGACAGGCGAGCAGTACTTC	CASSYSTGEQYF
.	TRBV5-1	.	TRBJ1-1	TGCGCCAGCAGCTTGCAGTCGGGGAGCACTGAAGCTTTCTTT	CASSLQSGSTEAFF
.	TRBV6-1	few	TRBJ2-7	TGTGCCAGCAGTAATTACTACGAGCAGTACTTC	CASSNYYEQYF
TRBD2	TRBV11-2	.	TRBJ2-7	TGTGCCAGCAGCCCGAACGCGGGGGGGCCCTACGAGCAGTACTTC	CASSPNAGGPYEQYF
TRBD1	TRBV2	.	TRBJ1-2	TGTGCCAGGGGGGGGATGACAGGGGACTATGGCTACACCTTC	CARGGMTGDYGYTF
TRBD2	TRBV9	.	TRBJ2-5	TGTGCCAGCAGCGTAGACCCGGGAGGTCAAGAGACCCAGTACTTC	CASSVDPGGQETQYF
.	TRBV5-8	.	TRBJ1-1	TGTGCCAGCAGCTTGGCGGGGTTAGAAACTGAAGCTTTCTTT	CASSLAGLETEAFF
.	TRBV27	.	TRBJ2-7	TGTGCCAGCAGTTCCCCCTCACTAAGGCGACGGTACGAGCAGTACTTC	CASSSPSLRRRYEQYF
.	TRBV18	.	TRBJ1-2	TGTGCCAGCTCACCAGGGTACAGGTTGAACTATGGCTACACCTTC	CASSPGYRLNYGYTF
.	TRBV11-2	.	TRBJ2-7	TGTGCCAGCAGCCCTAGGGTGGGACTTACCACGGAGCAGTACTTC	CASSPRVGLTTEQYF
.	TRBV10-1	.	TRBJ2-3	TGCGCCAGCAGTTCTGGGCGTCTCACAGATACGCAGTATTTT	CASSSGRLTDTQYF
TRBD1	TRBV27	.	TRBJ2-7	TGTGCCAGCAGCGGACAGGGAAGGGTCGTTTACGAGCAGTACTTC	CASSGQGRVVYEQYF
TRBD1	TRBV7-7	few	TRBJ2-3	TGTGCCAGCAGCCTCACAGGGGGCTTGGATACGCAGTATTTT	CASSLTGGLDTQYF
.	TRBV7-3	once	TRBJ1-6	TGTGCCAGCAGCTTACAAGGGGGTTCACCCCTCCACTTT	CASSLQGGSPLHF
.	TRBV29-1	.	TRBJ2-3	TGCAGCGTTGATTCAGGGGACACAGATACGCAGTATTTT	CSVDSGDTDTQYF
TRBD1	TRBV6-6	few	TRBJ1-1	TGTGCCAGCAGTTACCCAGGGGGCCCGGAGGACACTGAAGCTTTCTTT	CASSYPGGPEDTEAFF
TRBD1	TRBV27	.	TRBJ2-1	TGTGCCAGCAGCAGAGGGACAGGGATAGGCAATGAGCAGTTCTTC	CASSRGTGIGNEQFF
TRBD1	TRBV4-2	once	TRBJ2-5	TGTGCCAGCAGCCAAGATTTAGGGGGCGCGGAGACCCAGTACTTC	CASSQDLGGAETQYF
.	TRBV7-3	few	TRBJ1-1	TGTGCCAGCAGCCTCTATCCGCAGGGGCGAGGGACTGAAGCTTTCTTT	CASSLYPQGRGTEAFF
.	TRBV6-5	.	TRBJ1-3	TGTGCCAGCGGAGAAGGAAACACCATATATTTT	CASGEGNTIYF
.	TRBV7-2	.	TRBJ1-5	TGTGCCAGCAGTTCACAGGAGATGCAAAATCAGCCCCAGCATTTT	CASSSQEMQNQPQHF
TRBD2	TRBV5-6	.	TRBJ2-1	TGTGCCAGCAGTAAACGGCGGGGGGGCAGCGATGAGCAGTTCTTC	CASSKRRGGSDEQFF
.	TRBV21-1	.	TRBJ1-2	TGTGCCAGCAGCCAAATAGGCGAGACAGACTCTAACTATGGCTACACCTTC	CASSQIGETDSNYGYTF
.	TRBV19	.	TRBJ2-1	TGTGCCAGTAGTGTGGGACATACCTCCTACAATGAGCAGTTCTTC	CASSVGHTSYNEQFF